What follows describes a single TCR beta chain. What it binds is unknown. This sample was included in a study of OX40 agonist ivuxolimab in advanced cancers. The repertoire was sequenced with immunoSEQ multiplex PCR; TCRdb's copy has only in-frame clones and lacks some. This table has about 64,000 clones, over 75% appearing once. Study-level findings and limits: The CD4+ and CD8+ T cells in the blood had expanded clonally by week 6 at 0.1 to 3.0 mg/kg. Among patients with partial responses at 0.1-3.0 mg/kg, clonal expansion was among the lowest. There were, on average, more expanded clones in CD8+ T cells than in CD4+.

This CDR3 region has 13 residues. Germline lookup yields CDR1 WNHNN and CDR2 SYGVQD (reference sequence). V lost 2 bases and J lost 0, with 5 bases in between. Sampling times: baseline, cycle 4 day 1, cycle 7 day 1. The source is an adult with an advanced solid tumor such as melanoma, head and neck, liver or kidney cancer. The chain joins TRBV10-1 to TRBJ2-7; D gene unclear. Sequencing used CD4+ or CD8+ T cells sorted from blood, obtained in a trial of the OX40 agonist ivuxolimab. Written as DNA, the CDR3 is TGCGCCAGCAGTGAGAGGGTCTCCTACGAGCAGTACTTC. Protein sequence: CASSERVSYEQYF.